One TCR beta chain is described in this entry. What it recognizes is unknown. The data stem from a study of cytomegalovirus exposure and HLA in healthy donors. Study information: From donors who were HLA-typed, an early data release held about 85 million unique TCRs.

Although they were nominally healthy when sampled, donors likely had unrecorded immune exposures. Whole-study findings and limits: Within an earlier analysis, most TCR beta V segments proved productive either about 87% or about 30% of the time.

The primer mix had 60 Vbeta and 13 Jbeta primers. Assay: immunoSEQ multiplex PCR; the TCRdb copy retains only in-frame clones and omits some. The profile shows roughly 120,000 clones, under 80% of them singletons. CDR1 is LNHDA and CDR2 is SQIVND in the germline V gene (reference sequence). CDR3 length equals 20 residues. The V gene end was trimmed by 4 bases and the J gene end by 4 bases; junction bases not matched to a gene: 16. Sample: PBMCs. The chain employs TRBV19 and TRBJ2-6; TRBD2 agrees at 10 bases. The sequence came from a woman between 50 and 59 years old in good health and CMV-seropositive. Here the CDR3 reads CASSTPSALAGRPGANVLTF. The CDR3 DNA is TGTGCCAGTAGTACCCCCTCCGCACTAGCGGGACGACCCGGGGCCAACGTCCTGACTTTC.